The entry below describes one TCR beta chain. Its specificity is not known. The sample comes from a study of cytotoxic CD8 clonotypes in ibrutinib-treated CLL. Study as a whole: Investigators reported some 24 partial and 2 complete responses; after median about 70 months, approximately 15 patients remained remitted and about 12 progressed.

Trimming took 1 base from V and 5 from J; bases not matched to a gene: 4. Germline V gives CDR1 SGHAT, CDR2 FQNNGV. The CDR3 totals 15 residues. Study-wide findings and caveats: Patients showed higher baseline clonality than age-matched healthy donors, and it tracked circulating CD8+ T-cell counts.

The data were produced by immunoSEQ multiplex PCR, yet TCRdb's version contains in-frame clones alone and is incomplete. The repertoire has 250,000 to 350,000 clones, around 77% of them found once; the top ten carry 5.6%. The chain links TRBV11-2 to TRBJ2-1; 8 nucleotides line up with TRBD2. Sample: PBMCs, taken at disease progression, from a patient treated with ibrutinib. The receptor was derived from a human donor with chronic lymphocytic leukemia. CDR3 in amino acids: CASSLVSGAHNEQFF. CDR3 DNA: TGTGCCAGCAGCTTAGTTAGCGGGGCCCACAATGAGCAGTTCTTC.